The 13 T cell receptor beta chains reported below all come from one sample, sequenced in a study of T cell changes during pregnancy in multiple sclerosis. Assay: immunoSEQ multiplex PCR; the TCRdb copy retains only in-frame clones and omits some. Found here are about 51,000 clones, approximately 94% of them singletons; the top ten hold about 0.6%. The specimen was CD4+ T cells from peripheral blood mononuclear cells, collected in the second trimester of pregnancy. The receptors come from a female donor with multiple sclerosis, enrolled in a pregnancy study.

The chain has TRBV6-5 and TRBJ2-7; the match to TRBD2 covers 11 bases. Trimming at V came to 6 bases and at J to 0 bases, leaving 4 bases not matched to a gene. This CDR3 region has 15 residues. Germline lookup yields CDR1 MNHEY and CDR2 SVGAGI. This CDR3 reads CASRGGLAASYEQYF. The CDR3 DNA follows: TGTGCCAGCAGGGGGGGACTAGCGGCCTCCTACGAGCAGTACTTC.

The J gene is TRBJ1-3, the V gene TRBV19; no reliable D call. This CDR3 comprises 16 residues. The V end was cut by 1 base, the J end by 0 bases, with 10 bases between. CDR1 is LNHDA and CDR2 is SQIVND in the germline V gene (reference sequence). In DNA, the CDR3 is TGTGCCAGTAGTATAGGCCAGATCCTCTCTGGAAACACCATATATTTT. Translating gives CASSIGQILSGNTIYF.

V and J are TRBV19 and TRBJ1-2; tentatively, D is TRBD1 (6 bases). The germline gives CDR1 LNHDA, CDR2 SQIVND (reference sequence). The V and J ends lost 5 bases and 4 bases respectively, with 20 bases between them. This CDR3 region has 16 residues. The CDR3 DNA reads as TGTGCCAGTAGTGGCCCATTTGGGACATCCATCTATGGCTACACCTTC. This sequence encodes CASSGPFGTSIYGYTF.

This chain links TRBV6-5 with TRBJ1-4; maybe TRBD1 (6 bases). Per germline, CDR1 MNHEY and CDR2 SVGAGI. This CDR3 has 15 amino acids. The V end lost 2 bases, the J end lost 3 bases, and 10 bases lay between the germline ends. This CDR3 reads CASSYTGIANEKLFF. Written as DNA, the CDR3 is TGTGCCAGCAGTTACACAGGGATAGCTAATGAAAAACTGTTTTTT.

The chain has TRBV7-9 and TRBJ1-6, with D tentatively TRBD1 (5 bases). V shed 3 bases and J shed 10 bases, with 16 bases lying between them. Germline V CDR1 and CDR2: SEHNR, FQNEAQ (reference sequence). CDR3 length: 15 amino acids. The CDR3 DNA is TGTGCCAGCAGCTTGGACACCTTGGAGGGATCACCCCTCCACTTT. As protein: CASSLDTLEGSPLHF. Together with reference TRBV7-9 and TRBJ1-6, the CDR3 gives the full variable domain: DTGVSQNPRHKITKRGQNVTFRCDPISEHNRLYWYRQTLGQGPEFLTYFQNEAQLEKSRLLSDRFSAERPKGSFSTLEIQRTEQGDSAMYLCASSLDTLEGSPLHFGNGTRLTVT.

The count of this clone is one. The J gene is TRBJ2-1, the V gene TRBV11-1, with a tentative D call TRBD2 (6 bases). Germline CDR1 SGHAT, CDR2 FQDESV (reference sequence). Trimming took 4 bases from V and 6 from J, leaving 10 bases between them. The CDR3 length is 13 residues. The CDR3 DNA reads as TGTGCCAGCAGCTCACGACTAGGCAATGAGCAGTTCTTC. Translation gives CASSSRLGNEQFF.

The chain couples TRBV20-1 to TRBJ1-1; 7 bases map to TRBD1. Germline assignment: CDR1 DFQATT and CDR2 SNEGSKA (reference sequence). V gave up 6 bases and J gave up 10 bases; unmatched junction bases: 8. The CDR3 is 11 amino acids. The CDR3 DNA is TGCAGTGCGGGGACAGAGCAGAGAGCTTTCTTT. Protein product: CSAGTEQRAFF.

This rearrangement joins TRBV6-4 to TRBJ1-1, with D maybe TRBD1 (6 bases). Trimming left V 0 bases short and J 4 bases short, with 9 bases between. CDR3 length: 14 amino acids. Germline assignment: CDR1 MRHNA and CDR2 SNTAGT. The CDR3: CASSDSARGTEAFF. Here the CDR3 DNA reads TGTGCCAGCAGTGACTCGGCCAGGGGCACTGAAGCTTTCTTT.

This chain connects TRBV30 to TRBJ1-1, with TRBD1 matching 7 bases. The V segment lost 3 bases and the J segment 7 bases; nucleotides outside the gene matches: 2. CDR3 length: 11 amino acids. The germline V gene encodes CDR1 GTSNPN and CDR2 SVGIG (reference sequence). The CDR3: CAWSGDSEAFF. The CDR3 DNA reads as TGTGCCTGGAGCGGGGACAGTGAAGCTTTCTTT.

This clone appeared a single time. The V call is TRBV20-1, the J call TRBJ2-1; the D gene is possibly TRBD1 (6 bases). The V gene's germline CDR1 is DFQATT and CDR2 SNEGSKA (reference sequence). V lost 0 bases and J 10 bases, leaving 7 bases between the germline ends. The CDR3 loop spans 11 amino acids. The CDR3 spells CSAREGAEQFF. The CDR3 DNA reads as TGCAGTGCTAGAGAGGGGGCAGAGCAGTTCTTC.

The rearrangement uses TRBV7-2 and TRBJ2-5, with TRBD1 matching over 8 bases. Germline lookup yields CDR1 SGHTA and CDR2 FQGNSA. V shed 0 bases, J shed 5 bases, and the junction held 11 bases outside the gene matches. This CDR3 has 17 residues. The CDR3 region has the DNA TGTGCCAGCAGCTTAGCGCTGGCAGGGGGCGCTTCCGAGACCCAGTACTTC. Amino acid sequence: CASSLALAGGASETQYF.

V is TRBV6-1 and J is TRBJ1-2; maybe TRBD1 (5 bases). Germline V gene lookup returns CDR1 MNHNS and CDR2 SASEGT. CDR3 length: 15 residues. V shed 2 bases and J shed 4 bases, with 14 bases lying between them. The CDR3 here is CASSERMGGGYGYTF. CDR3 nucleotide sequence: TGTGCCAGCAGTGAACGGATGGGGGGGGGCTATGGCTACACCTTC.

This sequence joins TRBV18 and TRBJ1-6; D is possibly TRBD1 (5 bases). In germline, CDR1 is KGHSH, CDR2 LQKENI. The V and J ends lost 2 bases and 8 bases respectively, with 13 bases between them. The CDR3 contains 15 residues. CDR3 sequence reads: CASSPFRQGHSPLHF. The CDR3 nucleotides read TGTGCCAGCTCACCATTCCGGCAGGGTCATTCACCCCTCCACTTT.